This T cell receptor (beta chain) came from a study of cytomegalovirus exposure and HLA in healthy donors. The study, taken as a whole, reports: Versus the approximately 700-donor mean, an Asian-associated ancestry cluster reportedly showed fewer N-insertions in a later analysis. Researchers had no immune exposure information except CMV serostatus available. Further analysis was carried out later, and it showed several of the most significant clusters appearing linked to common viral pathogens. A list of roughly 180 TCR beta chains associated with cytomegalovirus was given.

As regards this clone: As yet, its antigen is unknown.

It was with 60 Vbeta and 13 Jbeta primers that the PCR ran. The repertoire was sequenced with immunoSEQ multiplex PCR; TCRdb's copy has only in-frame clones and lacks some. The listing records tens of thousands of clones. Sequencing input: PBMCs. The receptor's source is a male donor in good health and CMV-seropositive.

The CDR3 protein is CASSLSGRAGYEQFF. The CDR3 DNA sequence: TGTGCCAGCAGTTTATCTGGGAGGGCAGGGTATGAGCAGTTCTTC. V gene TRBV28 combines with J gene TRBJ2-1, with 7 bases aligning to TRBD2. V dropped 1 base and J dropped 8; count of bases not matched to a gene: 8. Germline assignment: CDR1 MDHEN and CDR2 SYDVKM. This CDR3 is 15 amino acids long.